Detailed here is one T cell receptor beta chain. Trimming at V came to 7 bases and at J to 6 bases, leaving 2 bases not matched to a gene. The CDR3 consists of 12 residues. The germline gives CDR1 KGHDR, CDR2 SFDVKD. Original handling: Reference gene primer amplification gave estimated nucleated cell counts. The data were produced by immunoSEQ multiplex PCR, yet TCRdb's version contains in-frame clones alone and is incomplete. D and trimming come from the DNA, and the V and J calls and clone size come from that table. The repertoire includes roughly 86,000 clones, about 87% of them detected once, and more than 4% sits in the top ten. This specimen comes from a study of blood T cell repertoires in COVID-19. Across the study: Both acute and convalescent COVID-19 samples were obtained from the United States, Italy and Spain.

What was sequenced was peripheral blood. V is TRBV24-1 and J is TRBJ2-1; 7 nucleotides align to TRBD1. The sequence came from a man aged 35 to 55 with acute or convalescent COVID-19. For the CDR3, the DNA is TGTGCCACCAGCCGGGACAGCAATGAGCAGTTCTTC. Translating it yields CATSRDSNEQFF.